The 16 T cell receptor beta chains in this list originate from one sample, sequenced in a study of cytomegalovirus exposure and HLA in healthy donors. It was with 60 Vbeta and 13 Jbeta primers that the PCR ran. The method was immunoSEQ multiplex PCR; TCRdb's version includes in-frame clones alone and lacks a portion of them. This repertoire includes some 48,000 clones. The specimen was PBMCs. These receptors were taken from a man between 35 and 55 years old in good health and CMV-seropositive.

The chain has TRBV4-2 and TRBJ2-1, with a possible D match to TRBD2 (6 bases). The germline gives CDR1 LGHNA, CDR2 YNFKEQ. This CDR3 contains 16 residues. V was shortened by 7 bases and J by 0 bases, with 16 bases between the two germline ends. The CDR3: CASNKDSTSSYNEQFF. In nucleotides, the CDR3 is TGTGCCAGCAACAAAGACTCGACTAGCTCCTACAATGAGCAGTTCTTC.

The chain has TRBV19 and TRBJ2-7; TRBD2 aligns across 10 bases. Trimming removed 3 bases from V and 2 bases from J; junction bases left unmatched: 4. The CDR3 spans 15 residues. Germline values: CDR1 LNHDA, CDR2 SQIVND (reference sequence). CDR3 protein: CASSIGTSVAYEQYF. In DNA, the CDR3 is TGTGCCAGTAGTATCGGGACTAGCGTCGCCTACGAGCAGTACTTC.

J is TRBJ2-7 and V is TRBV7-3; 9 bases are shared with TRBD2. CDR1 SGHTA and CDR2 FQGTGA come from the germline V gene. The CDR3 totals 14 residues. The J segment lost 5 bases and the V segment lost 4 bases, leaving 6 bases of the junction unmatched. CDR3 DNA: TGTGCCAGCAGCTCAGGTAGCGGGAGAGACGAGCAGTACTTC. It translates to CASSSGSGRDEQYF.

The genes are TRBV7-3 and TRBJ2-3; TRBD2 matches 7 bases. V lost 1 base, J lost 0 bases, and 7 bases stayed unmatched. CDR1 is SGHTA and CDR2 is FQGTGA in the germline V gene. The CDR3 is 17 residues long. The chain's CDR3 is CASSLRRLAASTDTQYF. The CDR3 bases are TGTGCCAGCAGCTTAAGACGGCTAGCGGCTAGCACAGATACGCAGTATTTT.

The chain has TRBV7-9 and TRBJ2-1, with a possible D match to TRBD2 (6 bases). The V and J ends lost 3 bases and 4 bases respectively, with 16 bases between them. This CDR3 is 16 amino acids long. Germline V gives CDR1 SEHNR, CDR2 FQNEAQ (reference sequence). CDR3 nucleotide sequence: TGTGCCAGCAGCTTCCTGGGGCTAGCGCCGTACAATGAGCAGTTCTTC. Amino acid sequence: CASSFLGLAPYNEQFF.

V is TRBV9 and J is TRBJ2-7; 8 bases agree with TRBD1. Trimming at V came to 1 base and at J to 4 bases, leaving 4 bases not matched to a gene. Looked up from germline, CDR1 is SGDLS and CDR2 is YYNGEE. The CDR3 contains 14 residues. The CDR3, as DNA: TGTGCCAGCAGCGTAAACGACAGGGGTTACGAGCAGTACTTC. Its protein product is CASSVNDRGYEQYF.

This chain uses TRBV30 with TRBJ2-1; D is unclear. The CDR3 consists of 16 residues. V lost 2 bases to trimming and J lost 0 bases, with 14 bases between them. Germline V gene data show CDR1 as GTSNPN and CDR2 as SVGIG (reference sequence). The CDR3 bases are TGTGCCTGGAGTCCTCCCGACTTAAGCTCCTACAATGAGCAGTTCTTC. Protein sequence: CAWSPPDLSSYNEQFF.

The chain links TRBV18 to TRBJ1-1; the D gene is possibly TRBD1 (5 bases). Germline CDR1 is KGHSH and CDR2 is LQKENI. Between the trimmed V and J ends, which lost 5 bases and 3 bases, there was a span of 10 bases. This CDR3 is built from 13 residues. CDR3 region: CASSVIGDTEAFF. CDR3 nucleotides: TGTGCCAGCTCAGTTATAGGGGACACTGAAGCTTTCTTT.

The CDR3 loop reads CAWALLGQGVTEAFF. The CDR3 coding sequence is TGTGCCTGGGCCTTACTTGGACAGGGAGTAACTGAAGCTTTCTTT. The chain has TRBV30 and TRBJ1-1; 8 positions match TRBD1. Unmatched junction bases numbered 13, after V lost 5 bases and J lost 5 bases. Germline CDR1 reads GTSNPN; CDR2 reads SVGIG (reference sequence). This CDR3 comprises 15 residues.

The chain combines TRBV6-5 with TRBJ1-1; D gene unclear. The CDR3 has 14 residues. From germline, CDR1 is MNHEY and CDR2 SVGAGI. The V end lost 5 bases, the J end lost 5 bases, and 15 bases lay between the germline ends. The CDR3 is CASSLLGTGTEAFF. CDR3 in DNA: TGTGCCAGCAGTCTCCTGGGTACGGGGACTGAAGCTTTCTTT.

CDR3 in DNA: TGTGCCAGCAGCCCTCGACTAGCGGGGGGTGGTTCGGATGAGCAGTTCTTC. Protein: CASSPRLAGGGSDEQFF. The chain couples TRBV4-2 to TRBJ2-1, with 13 bases lining up with TRBD2. Germline V gene sequence: CDR1 LGHNA, CDR2 YNFKEQ. With 4 bases clipped from V and 8 bases from J, the junction kept 11 bases outside the gene matches. The length of the CDR3 is 17 residues.

The chain recombines TRBV10-3 with TRBJ2-1; 8 bases map to TRBD2. Germline CDR1 ENHRY, CDR2 SYGVKD. The V gene end was trimmed by 0 bases and the J gene end by 5 bases; junction bases not matched to a gene: 3. The CDR3 spans 15 residues. The CDR3, as DNA: TGTGCCATCAGTGAGTCGCGGCGGGGGGACAATGAGCAGTTCTTC. Amino acid sequence: CAISESRRGDNEQFF.

The rearrangement joins TRBV7-9 to TRBJ2-2; no clear D gene. The CDR3 runs to 15 residues. Germline-derived CDR1 and CDR2 are SEHNR and FQNEAQ (reference sequence). V was shortened by 1 base and J by 1 base, with 7 bases between the two germline ends. CDR3 residues: CASSLVAVNTGELFF. The CDR3 DNA reads TGTGCCAGCAGCTTAGTGGCGGTGAACACCGGGGAGCTGTTTTTT.

The chain has TRBV11-2 and TRBJ1-1; D remains ambiguous. The ends were cut back, 1 base at V and 8 bases at J, with 5 bases in the middle. CDR1 SGHAT and CDR2 FQNNGV come from the germline V gene. The CDR3 length is 11 residues. The CDR3 sequence is CASSLALEAFF. In nucleotides, the CDR3 is TGTGCCAGCAGCTTAGCCCTAGAAGCTTTCTTT.

The chain has TRBV6-5 and TRBJ1-2; TRBD1 matches 9 bases. CDR1 MNHEY and CDR2 SVGAGI come from the germline V gene. The ends lost 6 bases at V and 1 base at J; junction bases unmatched: 6. The CDR3 covers 15 residues. Here the CDR3 reads CASSGQGRGNYGYTF. The CDR3 DNA reads as TGTGCCAGCAGCGGACAGGGGAGAGGTAACTATGGCTACACCTTC.

This chain joins TRBV6-6 and TRBJ2-7; weak D call: TRBD2 (5 bases). V lost 1 base and J 1 base, leaving 11 bases between the germline ends. Per germline, CDR1 MNHNY and CDR2 SVGAGI (reference sequence). The CDR3 covers 15 residues. CDR3 in DNA: TGTGCCAGCAGTTACTACCGGGAAAAATCCTACGAGCAGTACTTC. It yields the protein CASSYYREKSYEQYF.